This T cell receptor (beta chain) was identified during a study of CD8 T cells in ankylosing spondylitis. Notes on the study in general: Some motif variants were previously reported in reactive arthritis synovial fluid and blood. The study identified a TCR beta motif of fewer than 10 highly homologous variants that appeared characteristic of ankylosing spondylitis blood. From matched ankylosing spondylitis synovial fluid, disease-linked clones were reportedly recovered at significantly enriched levels.

Note on this clonotype: The antigen is not known.

CDR1 is SGHTA, CDR2 FQGNSA, per germline. This CDR3 comprises 13 residues. Trimming cost V 3 bases and J 2 bases, with 8 bases left between them. TCRdb re-called the 5' RACE reads through MiXCR, storing one row per CDR3 protein. Counted here are about 140,000 distinct CDR3 sequences, 7% to 10% occurring once; the ten biggest clones make up roughly 8%. The source material was synovial fluid, either unsorted or a sorted T cell fraction (not recorded which). The receptor was isolated from a male donor with ankylosing spondylitis. V gene TRBV7-2 combines with J gene TRBJ2-7; perhaps TRBD1 as D (5 bases). The CDR3 bases are TGTGCCAGCAGCTTTCCAGGGACCTACGAGCAGTACTTC. Translated, it gives CASSFPGTYEQYF.